This T cell receptor (beta chain) was sequenced during a study of blood T cell repertoires in COVID-19. Germline loops: CDR1 SGDLS, CDR2 YYNGEE. V gave up 0 bases and J gave up 2 bases; unmatched junction bases: 4. CDR3 size: 16 residues. Sequencing used immunoSEQ multiplex PCR; TCRdb keeps in-frame clones, though not all of them. The repertoire holds 90,000 to 120,000 clones, with around 90% as singletons. The chain is built from TRBV9 and TRBJ2-1, with 8 bases aligning to TRBD2. The material sequenced was peripheral blood. This TCR came from a human donor in a cohort sampled during active COVID-19. In DNA form, the CDR3 reads TGTGCCAGCAGCGTAGCCCACGGGGGGGCCTACAATGAGCAGTTCTTC. Translated, it gives CASSVAHGGAYNEQFF. The full variable domain, in which reference TRBV9 and TRBJ2-1 provide the parts outside the CDR3, is DSGVTQTPKHLITATGQRVTLRCSPRSGDLSVYWYQQSLDQGLQFLIQYYNGEERAKGNILERFSAQQFPDLHSELNLSSLELGDSALYFCASSVAHGGAYNEQFFGPGTRLTVL.